The rows below give T cell receptor beta chains drawn from one sample of a study of tissue T cells after allogeneic stem cell transplantation. Data came from immunoSEQ multiplex PCR; TCRdb stores just in-frame clones and leaves some out. Of roughly 1,300 clones in the sample, 75% were seen once. Sequencing used stomach tissue, obtained at autopsy. The receptors shown here come from a male patient between 35 and 70 years old with steroid-refractory graft-versus-host disease after an allogeneic stem cell transplant. Some of the T cells may derive from the graft donor. Both conserved end residues are part of each CDR3. Each record gives: J gene, V gene, clone size, D gene, CDR3 DNA, CDR3 protein. The D gene is left open where the match is weak. Expanded clones are given a class, and other clones once, few, many or no size at all.

>TRBJ2-2|TRBV5-8|once|.
TGTGCCAGGCCCGGGACTCAGGACACCGGGGAGCTGTTTTTT
CARPGTQDTGELFF
>TRBJ2-7|TRBV14|.|.
TGTGCCAGCAGCCAAGTAGACGGGGCTCCTACCTACGAGCAGTACTTC
CASSQVDGAPTYEQYF
>TRBJ2-7|TRBV7-2|.|.
TGTGCCAGCAGCTTCGGGACACACTCCTACGAGCAGTACTTC
CASSFGTHSYEQYF
>TRBJ2-5|TRBV5-4|.|.
TGTGCCAGCAGCTTGAAGACAGGGAGGGAGACCCAGTACTTC
CASSLKTGRETQYF
>TRBJ1-4|TRBV7-2|.|.
TGTGCCAGCAGCCTGGACGGGGGGAGCGAAAAACTGTTTTTT
CASSLDGGSEKLFF
>TRBJ2-3|TRBV11-2|few|TRBD2
TGTGCCAGCAGCCCTAGGGAGCGGGGCGAATTCTCCCCAGATACGCAGTATTTT
CASSPRERGEFSPDTQYF
>TRBJ1-2|TRBV7-2|once|TRBD1
TGTGCCAGCAGCTTAATTACAGGGGGGACCTCTAGCTATGGCTACACCTTC
CASSLITGGTSSYGYTF
>TRBJ2-2|TRBV24-1|.|.
TGTGCCACCAGTGTATCAGGTGGCGGGGAGCTGTTTTTT
CATSVSGGGELFF
>TRBJ1-3|TRBV19|.|.
TGTGCCAGTAGAACGACAGGCAAAGACCCTGGAAACACCATATATTTT
CASRTTGKDPGNTIYF
>TRBJ1-1|TRBV11-3|.|.
TGTGCCAGCAGCCCAAGGGTGAACACTGAAGCTTTCTTT
CASSPRVNTEAFF
>TRBJ1-5|TRBV12-3/TRBV12-4|once|.
TGTGCCAGCAGTTTAGGAGTCAATCAGCCCCAGCATTTT
CASSLGVNQPQHF
>TRBJ1-6|TRBV27|.|TRBD1
TGTGCCACCCGCGGACAGGGAAATTCACCCCTCCACTTT
CATRGQGNSPLHF
>TRBJ1-2|TRBV6-2/TRBV6-3|.|.
TGTGCCAGCAGTTACCTGGGCCTCGTATATGGCTACACCTTC
CASSYLGLVYGYTF
>TRBJ2-7|TRBV19|once|TRBD2
TGTGCCAGTAGGGGACTAGCGGGGCCCTACGAGCAGTACTTC
CASRGLAGPYEQYF
>TRBJ2-5|TRBV4-1|.|TRBD2
TGCGCCAGCAGCCAAGTACATCTAGCGGGGGCCCAAGAGACCCAGTACTTC
CASSQVHLAGAQETQYF
>TRBJ1-3|TRBV7-9|.|.
TGTGCCAGCATCCCCTCCAGGTCGGATCCTGGAAACACCATATATTTT
CASIPSRSDPGNTIYF
>TRBJ2-3|TRBV2|.|TRBD2
TGTGCCAGCATCCCCAGGCGGTCTAGCGGGGGGGCCGTCGATACGCAGTATTTT
CASIPRRSSGGAVDTQYF
>TRBJ1-1|TRBV11-3|.|.
TGTGCCAGCAGCCCGGGGCGGTGGGGCGGTGAAGCTTTCTTT
CASSPGRWGGEAFF
>TRBJ2-1|TRBV7-2|.|.
TGTGCCAGCAGCTTAACCTCAGGGTCCAACAATGAGCAGTTCTTC
CASSLTSGSNNEQFF
>TRBJ2-3|TRBV3-1/TRBV3-2|.|.
TGTGCCAGCAGCCAAGAAGCACTTTCGGGCACAGATACGCAGTATTTT
CASSQEALSGTDTQYF
>TRBJ1-4|TRBV5-4|once|TRBD1
TGTGCCAGCAGCCGGGACAGCCCCGCAACTAATGAAAAACTGTTTTTT
CASSRDSPATNEKLFF
>TRBJ2-2|TRBV3-1/TRBV3-2|.|TRBD2
TGTGCCAGCAGCCAAGATACCCGACTAACGCGGGGGGGCTCGCCGACCGGGGAGCTGTTTTTT
CASSQDTRLTRGGSPTGELFF
>TRBJ2-4|TRBV6-5|.|TRBD1
TGTGCCAGCAGCCGGGACAGGGGGGAAAACATTCAGTACTTC
CASSRDRGENIQYF
>TRBJ1-1|TRBV19|.|TRBD1
TGTGCCAGTAGTATCAGGGGGCTGAACACTGAAGCTTTCTTT
CASSIRGLNTEAFF
>TRBJ2-6|TRBV11-2|.|.
TGTGCCACAGGGGCCAACGTCCTGACTTTC
CATGANVLTF
>TRBJ2-7|TRBV30|.|TRBD2
TGTGCCTGGAGTCCTCCCCCGCTAGCGGGTGCTACTCACGAGCAGTACTTC
CAWSPPPLAGATHEQYF